This TCR beta chain is drawn from a study of identical twins. Notes on the study in general: Carriage of fewer insertions was seen in abundant cord blood beta clonotypes, whereas memory repertoires showed none.

TCRdb called the 5' RACE reads again in MiXCR, with one record for every CDR3 protein. The table shows more than 1.5 million distinct CDR3 sequences, with about 32% occurring only once. This CDR3 has 15 amino acids. Deletions cut 2 bases from V and 2 bases from J, with 13 bases between. The germline gives CDR1 SGHRS, CDR2 YFSETQ. Details on this clonotype: Its specificity is unknown.

The origin of this receptor is a newborn girl in good health. The sample comprised cord blood. The chain carries TRBV5-1 and TRBJ2-5, with a tentative D call TRBD2 (6 bases). CDR3 nucleotides: TGCGCCAGCAGCTTTAGGCCTAGCGAGCAAGAGACCCAGTACTTC. The encoded protein is CASSFRPSEQETQYF.